The 26 T cell receptor beta chains reported below all come from one sample, sequenced in a study of blood T cell repertoires in COVID-19. The method was immunoSEQ multiplex PCR; TCRdb's version includes in-frame clones alone and lacks a portion of them. The table shows about 60,000 clones, with approximately 80% occurring only once. What was sequenced was peripheral blood. Every receptor here comes from a woman of 80 years or more with acute or convalescent COVID-19.

This clone was seen a handful of times. The J gene is TRBJ1-1, the V gene TRBV5-1, with 9 nucleotides matching TRBD1. The CDR3 loop spans 16 amino acids. The trim removed 3 bases at V and 5 bases at J, leaving 11 bases unmatched. CDR1 is SGHRS, CDR2 YFSETQ, per germline. The CDR3 here is CASSSTYTGGVTEAFF. The CDR3, as DNA: TGCGCCAGCAGCTCTACCTACACAGGGGGCGTTACTGAAGCTTTCTTT.

This sequence joins TRBV5-1 and TRBJ1-1, with 7 bases matching TRBD1. The CDR3 contains 15 residues. In germline, CDR1 is SGHRS, CDR2 YFSETQ. With 3 bases clipped from V and 3 bases from J, the junction kept 8 bases outside the gene matches. In nucleotides, the CDR3 is TGCGCCAGCAGCTCCCCTCAGGGGGGAGACACTGAAGCTTTCTTT. Translating gives CASSSPQGGDTEAFF. The full variable domain, its missing parts supplied by reference TRBV5-1 and TRBJ1-1, is KAGVTQTPRYLIKTRGQQVTLSCSPISGHRSVSWYQQTPGQGLQFLFEYFSETQRNKGNFPGRFSGRQFSNSRSEMNVSTLELGDSALYLCASSSPQGGDTEAFFGQGTRLTVV.

The CDR3 here is CASSQAWHLHF. In DNA form, the CDR3 reads TGTGCCAGCAGCCAAGCTTGGCACCTCCACTTT. This chain connects TRBV14 to TRBJ1-6; D uncertain. V was trimmed by 1 base and J by 15 bases, leaving 7 bases between them. Germline V gene data show CDR1 as SGHDN and CDR2 as FVKESK. The length of the CDR3 is 11 residues.

This rearrangement joins TRBV3-1 (or the pseudogene TRBV3-2) to TRBJ2-3, with 7 positions matching TRBD2. The CDR3 contains 14 residues. V lost 9 bases and J lost 4; bases outside the gene matches: 10. CDR1 and CDR2 from the germline V gene are LGHDT and YNNKEL (reference sequence). CDR3 DNA: TGTGCCAGTAACCAGGCGGGAGCGGCAGATACGCAGTATTTT. Encoded protein: CASNQAGAADTQYF.

The V gene is TRBV6-2 or TRBV6-3, the J gene TRBJ1-2; D is undetermined. Germline CDR1 and CDR2: MNHEY and SVGEGT. Trimming took off 1 base at V and 7 bases at J, with 19 bases between the two ends. The CDR3 has 16 amino acids. The CDR3 DNA follows: TGTGCCAGCAGTTACTATCGGGTGCTAACCCAAGGTGGCTACACCTTC. The encoded protein is CASSYYRVLTQGGYTF.

This rearrangement joins TRBV4-2 to TRBJ2-5; D remains ambiguous. The CDR3 length is 15 residues. Trimming cost V 2 bases and J 2 bases, with 12 bases left between them. From germline, CDR1 is LGHNA and CDR2 YNFKEQ. CDR3 nucleotides: TGTGCCAGCAGCCAAAACTCGCTAGAGCAAGAGACCCAGTACTTC. Amino acid sequence: CASSQNSLEQETQYF.

The gene calls are TRBV7-9 and TRBJ2-6, with TRBD1 as a possible D gene (6 bases). This CDR3 has 14 residues. Trimming took 4 bases from V and 8 from J, leaving 12 bases between them. CDR1 and CDR2 (germline): SEHNR, FQNEAQ (reference sequence). CDR3 loop: CASSSNRETNVLTF. The CDR3 DNA is TGTGCCAGCAGCTCGAACAGGGAGACCAACGTCCTGACTTTC.

The chain employs TRBV9 and TRBJ2-1; weak D call: TRBD1 (6 bases). Germline V gene data show CDR1 as SGDLS and CDR2 as YYNGEE. The CDR3 consists of 15 residues. With 1 base removed from V and 5 bases from J, the gap between germline ends came to 13 bases. CDR3 DNA sequence: TGTGCCAGCAGCGTAAGGGACATATCGAACAATGAGCAGTTCTTC. It encodes CASSVRDISNNEQFF.

The V gene is TRBV3-1 (or the pseudogene TRBV3-2), the J gene TRBJ1-2; no reliable D call. The germline V gene has CDR1 LGHDT and CDR2 YNNKEL (reference sequence). Trimming took 3 bases from V and 3 from J, leaving 5 bases between them. The CDR3 length is 12 residues. CDR3 nucleotide sequence: TGTGCCAGCAGCCACGGGGACTATGGCTACACCTTC. As protein: CASSHGDYGYTF.

J is TRBJ1-4 and V is TRBV25-1, with 7 nucleotides matching TRBD1. In germline, CDR1 is MGHDK, CDR2 SYGVNS. The CDR3 spans 18 residues. Germline trimming cut 4 bases from V and 0 bases from J; bases unmatched to any gene: 11. The CDR3 protein is CASSVFRDSDATNEKLFF. The CDR3 region has the DNA TGTGCCAGCAGTGTTTTCCGGGACAGCGACGCAACTAATGAAAAACTGTTTTTT.

The V and J genes are TRBV7-6 and TRBJ1-5; D gene unclear. V was clipped by 1 base and J by 5 bases, with 6 bases between them. This CDR3 contains 13 residues. Germline CDR1 reads SGHVS; CDR2 reads FNYEAQ. The CDR3 DNA follows: TGTGCCAGCAGCTTAGAATCGGATCAGCCCCAGCATTTT. This translates into CASSLESDQPQHF. The full variable domain, its missing parts supplied by reference TRBV7-6 and TRBJ1-5, is GAGVSQSPRYKVTKRGQDVALRCDPISGHVSLYWYRQALGQGPEFLTYFNYEAQQDKSGLPNDRFSAERPEGSISTLTIQRTEQRDSAMYRCASSLESDQPQHFGDGTRLSIL.

The rearrangement uses TRBV7-9 and TRBJ2-7; 7 nucleotides agree with TRBD1. The germline CDR1 and CDR2 sequences are SEHNR and FQNEAQ (reference sequence). CDR3 size: 14 residues. The V and J ends lost 5 bases and 4 bases, in that order; junction bases with no gene match: 8. The CDR3 is CASSTQGLLYEQYF. In DNA, the CDR3 is TGTGCCAGCAGCACACAGGGGCTTCTTTACGAGCAGTACTTC.

J is TRBJ2-1 and V is TRBV11-2; D might be TRBD2 (6 bases). The CDR3 consists of 15 residues. Germline V CDR1 and CDR2: SGHAT, FQNNGV. V lost 2 bases and J 1 base, leaving 9 bases between the germline ends. For the CDR3, the DNA is TGTGCCAGCAGCTTACGCGGGGTTTCCTACAATGAGCAGTTCTTC. Translation: CASSLRGVSYNEQFF.

The J gene is TRBJ1-2, the V gene TRBV28; tentatively, D is TRBD1 (5 bases). From germline, CDR1 is MDHEN and CDR2 SYDVKM. The CDR3 loop spans 14 amino acids. Trimming cost V 4 bases and J 4 bases, with 13 bases left between them. The CDR3 DNA sequence: TGTGCCAGCAGTTCCGGGACTGGAGCCTATGGCTACACCTTC. Residues: CASSSGTGAYGYTF.

The V gene is TRBV21-1, the J gene TRBJ1-1; the table's D call, TRBD1, has no DNA check behind it. TRBV21-1 represents a pseudogene. The CDR3 contains 22 residues. The CDR3 DNA reads TGTGCCAGCAGCAAAGACCCTCTCTGTGTATCCCCGGGACAGGGGGCGGGCACTGAAGCTTTCTTT. Translating gives CASSKDPLCVSPGQGAGTEAFF.

The chain has TRBV30 and TRBJ1-1; D is possibly TRBD1 (6 bases). Between the trimmed V and J ends, which lost 3 bases and 4 bases, there was a span of 15 bases. From germline, CDR1 is GTSNPN and CDR2 SVGIG (reference sequence). This CDR3 has 14 residues. This CDR3 reads CAWSRGGGTTEAFF. In nucleotides, the CDR3 is TGTGCCTGGAGCCGAGGGGGGGGGACCACTGAAGCTTTCTTT.

The chain has TRBV28 and TRBJ2-1, with D perhaps TRBD2 (6 bases). The length of the CDR3 is 14 residues. Trimming shortened V by 8 bases and J by 5 bases, and 16 bases separated the two germline ends. Germline assignment: CDR1 MDHEN and CDR2 SYDVKM. The CDR3, as DNA: TGTGCCAGCGGCCGAAGGACTACCGACAATGAGCAGTTCTTC. Translation gives CASGRRTTDNEQFF. Complete variable domain (other parts from reference TRBV28 and TRBJ2-1): DVKVTQSSRYLVKRTGEKVFLECVQDMDHENMFWYRQDPGLGLRLIYFSYDVKMKEKGDIPEGYSVSREKKERFSLILESASTNQTSMYLCASGRRTTDNEQFFGPGTRLTVL.

The genes are TRBV11-1 and TRBJ1-2, with TRBD1 identical over 9 bases. Trimming took 8 bases from V and 5 from J; bases not matched to a gene: 9. Germline V gene data show CDR1 as SGHAT and CDR2 as FQDESV (reference sequence). The CDR3 length is 14 residues. The DNA of the CDR3 is TGTGCCAGCGAGCCGGAGGGACAGGGTTATGGCTACACCTTC. Protein sequence: CASEPEGQGYGYTF.

This sequence joins TRBV11-2 and TRBJ1-1; D perhaps matches TRBD1 (6 bases). Germline V lookup: CDR1 SGHAT, CDR2 FQNNGV. CDR3 size: 18 residues. V lost 4 bases and J 1 base, leaving 22 bases between the germline ends. The CDR3 nucleotides are TGTGCCAGCAGCTCATTGACCGGGACAAAAATTCGGAACACTGAAGCTTTCTTT. Translation gives CASSSLTGTKIRNTEAFF. The full variable domain, rest sourced from reference TRBV11-2 and TRBJ1-1, is EAGVAQSPRYKIIEKRQSVAFWCNPISGHATLYWYQQILGQGPKLLIQFQNNGVVDDSQLPKDRFSAERLKGVDSTLKIQPAKLEDSAVYLCASSSLTGTKIRNTEAFFGQGTRLTVV.

The chain links TRBV4-1 to TRBJ1-5; the D gene is possibly TRBD1 (5 bases). This CDR3 has 16 amino acids. Per the germline V gene, CDR1 is MGHRA and CDR2 is YSYEKL. V was trimmed by 3 bases and J by 6 bases, leaving 18 bases between them. CDR3 protein: CASSQDTLAGGQPQHF. CDR3 nucleotide sequence: TGCGCCAGCAGCCAGGACACATTGGCGGGAGGTCAGCCCCAGCATTTT.

This clone was detected many times. The chain links TRBV5-1 to TRBJ1-3; 9 bases agree with TRBD1. The ends lost 1 base at V and 2 bases at J; junction bases unmatched: 4. Per germline, CDR1 SGHRS and CDR2 YFSETQ. The length of the CDR3 is 16 residues. The DNA of the CDR3 is TGCGCCAGCAGCTTGACCGGGACAGGGACTGGAAACACCATATATTTT. This encodes CASSLTGTGTGNTIYF.

The genes are TRBV2 and TRBJ2-5; 8 bases fit TRBD2. The germline V gene has CDR1 SNHLY and CDR2 FYNNEI. The CDR3 runs 14 residues. Trimming removed 4 bases from V and 8 bases from J; junction bases left unmatched: 9. The CDR3: CASSAGRAGGTQYF. DNA of the CDR3: TGTGCCAGCAGTGCTGGCCGCGCGGGGGGAACCCAGTACTTC.

CDR3 nucleotides: TGCGCCAGCAGTCAGCGGAAAGACAGGGTCTCTGGAAACACCATATATTTT. This gives the protein CASSQRKDRVSGNTIYF. V gene TRBV23-1 combines with J gene TRBJ1-3, with 7 nucleotides matching TRBD1. TRBV23-1 is an open reading frame whose function is uncertain. Trimming took 3 bases from V and 0 from J; bases not matched to a gene: 8. The CDR3 has 17 amino acids.

There are a few counts of this clone. V gene TRBV11-2 combines with J gene TRBJ2-1; 12 bases fit TRBD2. CDR1 and CDR2 from the germline V gene are SGHAT and FQNNGV. V was clipped by 5 bases and J by 6 bases; unmatched bases: 11. There are 17 residues in the CDR3. The CDR3 DNA sequence: TGTGCCAGCAGCCTCAGGGTGTGGACTAGCGGGATCAATGAGCAGTTCTTC. It translates to CASSLRVWTSGINEQFF.

This CDR3 reads CASSQIGGNYQETQYF. The CDR3 DNA follows: TGTGCCAGCAGCCAAATCGGCGGCAATTACCAAGAGACCCAGTACTTC. The chain uses TRBV14 and TRBJ2-5; no clear D gene. CDR3 size: 16 residues. The V end lost 2 bases, the J end lost 0 bases, and 13 bases lay between the germline ends. Germline V gives CDR1 SGHDN, CDR2 FVKESK.

The chain has TRBV5-1 and TRBJ2-3, with D possibly matching TRBD1 (6 bases). The V end lost 1 base, the J end lost 1 base, and 13 bases lay between the germline ends. CDR3 length: 16 residues. CDR1 is SGHRS, CDR2 YFSETQ, per germline. The CDR3 here is CASSLWGPTGTDTQYF. The CDR3 DNA sequence: TGCGCCAGCAGCTTGTGGGGGCCCACTGGCACAGATACGCAGTATTTT.